Sequencing of this T cell receptor beta chain was carried out in a study of Tregs in tolerant kidney transplant recipients. Study-level points and caveats: Changing PCR primers prevented nucleotide comparison between some patients' samples. This study did not directly address biological reproducibility.

This table comes from immunoSEQ multiplex PCR, and its TCRdb copy is limited to in-frame clones, with some not included. The sample spans some 15,000 clones; the ten largest clones claim 3.5%. Mixed chimerism was transient after nonmyeloablative marrow transplants from related graft donors. Unstimulated regulatory T cells (CD4+CD25+CD127-), CD4+CD25- non-regulatory cells, CD4 and CD8 cells were FACS-sorted from thawed PBMCs. Trimming cost V 5 bases and J 5 bases, with 19 bases left between them. Germline assignment: CDR1 LNHDA and CDR2 SQIVND (reference sequence). The CDR3 spans 16 residues. As concerns this clone: The target antigen is unknown. The sequence runs out 3 residues before the end of the CDR3; the remainder is reconstructed from the germline J gene.

Sequences were derived from CD4+ T cells from blood (PBMCs), sampled 12 months after the transplant. The chain links TRBV19 to TRBJ1-5, with a possible D match to TRBD1 (6 bases). This TCR derives from a human patient who received a combined kidney and bone marrow transplant. The graft donor may have given rise to some T cells. The sequenced part of the CDR3 DNA is TGTGCCAGTAGTTCGAACCCTGACAGGCCATATCAGCCC. Translated, it gives CASSSNPDRPYQP. The CDR3 reads in full as CASSSNPDRPYQPQHF.